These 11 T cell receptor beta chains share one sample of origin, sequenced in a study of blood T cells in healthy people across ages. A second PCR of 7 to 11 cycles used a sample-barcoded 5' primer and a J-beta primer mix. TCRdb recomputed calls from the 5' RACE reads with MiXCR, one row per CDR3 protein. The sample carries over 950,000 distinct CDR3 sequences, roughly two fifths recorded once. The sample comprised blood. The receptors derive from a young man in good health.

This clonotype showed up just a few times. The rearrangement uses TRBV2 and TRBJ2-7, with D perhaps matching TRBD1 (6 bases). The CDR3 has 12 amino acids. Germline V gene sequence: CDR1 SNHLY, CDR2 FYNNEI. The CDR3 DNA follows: TGTGAAAGCAGACAGGCTTACTACGAGCAGTACTTC. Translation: CESRQAYYEQYF.

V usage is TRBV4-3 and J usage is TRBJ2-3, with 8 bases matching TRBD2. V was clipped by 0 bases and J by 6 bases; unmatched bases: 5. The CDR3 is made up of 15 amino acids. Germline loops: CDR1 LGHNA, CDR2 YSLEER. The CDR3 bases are TGCGCCAGCAGCCAAGACCGGACTAGCCCGGATACGCAGTATTTT. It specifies CASSQDRTSPDTQYF.

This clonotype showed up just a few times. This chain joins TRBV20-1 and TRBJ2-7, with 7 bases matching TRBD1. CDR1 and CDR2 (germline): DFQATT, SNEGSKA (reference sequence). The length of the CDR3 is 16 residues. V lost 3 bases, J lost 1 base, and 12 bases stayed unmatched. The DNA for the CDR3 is TGCAGTGCTAGGAGGGCCGGGACAGTAAGTTCCTACGAGCAGTACTTC. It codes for CSARRAGTVSSYEQYF.

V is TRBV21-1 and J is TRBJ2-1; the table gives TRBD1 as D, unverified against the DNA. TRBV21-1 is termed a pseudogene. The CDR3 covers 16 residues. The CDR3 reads CASSNIWTGLYNEQFF. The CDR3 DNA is TGTGCCAGCAGCAATATCTGGACAGGCCTGTACAATGAGCAGTTCTTC.

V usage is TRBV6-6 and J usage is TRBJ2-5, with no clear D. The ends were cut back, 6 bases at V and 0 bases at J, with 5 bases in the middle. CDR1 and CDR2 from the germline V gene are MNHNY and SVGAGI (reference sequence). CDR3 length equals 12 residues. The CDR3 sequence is CASRLHQETQYF. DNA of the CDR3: TGTGCCAGCAGACTTCACCAAGAGACCCAGTACTTC.

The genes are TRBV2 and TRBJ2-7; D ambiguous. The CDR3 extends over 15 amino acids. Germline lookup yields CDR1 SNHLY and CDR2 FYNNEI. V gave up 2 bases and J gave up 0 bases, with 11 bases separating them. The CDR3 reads CASSELGPLSYEQYF. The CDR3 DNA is TGTGCCAGCAGTGAACTGGGCCCCCTCTCCTACGAGCAGTACTTC. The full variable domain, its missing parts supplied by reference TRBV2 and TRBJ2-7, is EPEVTQTPSHQVTQMGQEVILRCVPISNHLYFYWYRQILGQKVEFLVSFYNNEISEKSEIFDDQFSVERPDGSNFTLKIRSTKLEDSAMYFCASSELGPLSYEQYFGPGTRLTVT.

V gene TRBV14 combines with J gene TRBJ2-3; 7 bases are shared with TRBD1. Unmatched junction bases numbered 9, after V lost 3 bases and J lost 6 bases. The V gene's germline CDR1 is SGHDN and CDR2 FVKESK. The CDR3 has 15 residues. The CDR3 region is CASSQTTGPMDTQYF. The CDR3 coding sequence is TGTGCCAGCAGCCAGACGACAGGGCCTATGGATACGCAGTATTTT. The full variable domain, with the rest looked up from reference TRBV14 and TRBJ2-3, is EAGVTQFPSHSVIEKGQTVTLRCDPISGHDNLYWYRRVMGKEIKFLLHFVKESKQDESGMPNNRFLAERTGGTYSTLKVQPAELEDSGVYFCASSQTTGPMDTQYFGPGTRLTVL.

This CDR3 is CASSLAPDRGGTEAFF. The CDR3 nucleotides read TGTGCCAGCAGCTTAGCCCCCGACAGGGGGGGCACTGAAGCTTTCTTT. The chain carries TRBV7-2 and TRBJ1-1; TRBD1 aligns across 9 bases. CDR3 length equals 16 residues. Germline V lookup: CDR1 SGHTA, CDR2 FQGNSA. With 0 bases clipped from V and 4 bases from J, the junction kept 6 bases outside the gene matches.

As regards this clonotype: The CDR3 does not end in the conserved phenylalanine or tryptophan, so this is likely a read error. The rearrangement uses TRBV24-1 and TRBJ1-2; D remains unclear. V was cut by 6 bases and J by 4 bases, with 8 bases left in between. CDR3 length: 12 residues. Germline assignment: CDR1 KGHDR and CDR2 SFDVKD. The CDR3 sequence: CATSTQSYGYTL. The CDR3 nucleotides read TGTGCCACCAGTACGCAGAGCTATGGCTACACCCTC.

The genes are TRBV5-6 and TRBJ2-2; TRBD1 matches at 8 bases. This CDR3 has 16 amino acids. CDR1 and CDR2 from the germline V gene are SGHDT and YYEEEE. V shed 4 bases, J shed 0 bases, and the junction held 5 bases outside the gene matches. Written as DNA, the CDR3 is TGTGCCAGCAGCATTAGGGACAGGTCGAACACCGGGGAGCTGTTTTTT. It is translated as CASSIRDRSNTGELFF.

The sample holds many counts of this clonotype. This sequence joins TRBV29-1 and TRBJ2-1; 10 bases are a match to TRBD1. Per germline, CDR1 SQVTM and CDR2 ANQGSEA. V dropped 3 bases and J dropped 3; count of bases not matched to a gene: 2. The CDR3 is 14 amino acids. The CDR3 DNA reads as TGCAGCGTTGATGGGGACAGGGGCTACAATGAGCAGTTCTTC. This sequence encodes CSVDGDRGYNEQFF.